This record concerns one TCR beta chain sequence. These data originate in a study of blood T cell repertoires in COVID-19. V was pared by 0 bases and J by 7 bases, with 4 bases of the junction left unmatched. CDR1 and CDR2 (germline): SGDLS, YYNGEE. This CDR3 contains 14 residues. Authors' analysis steps: Counts of nucleated cells, estimated from reference gene primer amplification, were obtained. Clones were sequenced by immunoSEQ multiplex PCR, and TCRdb holds only the in-frame ones, with some missing. V, J and clone size are taken as reported in that table, and D and trimming were inferred from the DNA itself. The data show around 70,000 clones, over 85% seen once.

This clonotype was sampled from a man aged 45 to 65 with acute or convalescent COVID-19. The genes are TRBV9 and TRBJ1-5; TRBD1 matches at 7 bases. Sequenced material: peripheral blood. CDR3 nucleotides: TGTGCCAGCAGCGTAGGGGACAGTGCCCAGCCCCAGCATTTT. It specifies CASSVGDSAQPQHF.